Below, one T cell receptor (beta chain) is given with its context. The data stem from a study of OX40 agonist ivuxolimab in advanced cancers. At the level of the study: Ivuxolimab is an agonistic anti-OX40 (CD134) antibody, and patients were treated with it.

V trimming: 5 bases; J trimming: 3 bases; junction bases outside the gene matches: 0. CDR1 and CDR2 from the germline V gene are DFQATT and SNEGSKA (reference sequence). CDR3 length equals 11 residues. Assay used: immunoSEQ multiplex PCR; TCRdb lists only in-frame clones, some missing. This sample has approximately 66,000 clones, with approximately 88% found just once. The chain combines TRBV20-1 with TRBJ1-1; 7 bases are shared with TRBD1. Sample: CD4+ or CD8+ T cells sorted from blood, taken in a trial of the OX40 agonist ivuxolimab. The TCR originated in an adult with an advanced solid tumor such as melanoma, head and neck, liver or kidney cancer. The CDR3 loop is CSADRDTEAFF. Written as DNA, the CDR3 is TGCAGTGCTGACAGGGACACTGAAGCTTTCTTT.